This section outlines one T cell receptor beta chain sequence together with its context. Germline V gene lookup returns CDR1 SGHRS and CDR2 YFSETQ. The CDR3 is made up of 16 amino acids. The V gene end was trimmed by 0 bases and the J gene end by 3 bases; junction bases not matched to a gene: 9. Assay: immunoSEQ multiplex PCR; the TCRdb copy retains only in-frame clones and omits some. The data hold some 5,900 clones, with roughly a sixth observed a single time. This sample stems from a study of tumour-infiltrating T cells in Burkitt lymphoma. Study summary: Survival, overall and progression-free, tracked with productive clonality.

The TCR comes from a human donor with diffuse large B-cell lymphoma. What was sequenced was tumor tissue. The chain recombines TRBV5-1 with TRBJ2-7, with 7 bases matching TRBD2. The CDR3 DNA is TGCGCCAGCAGCTTGGGTCTTAGCGGGTGGTTCTACGAGCAGTACTTC. Translation: CASSLGLSGWFYEQYF. Looking up the rest from reference TRBV5-1 and TRBJ2-7 gives the full variable domain: KAGVTQTPRYLIKTRGQQVTLSCSPISGHRSVSWYQQTPGQGLQFLFEYFSETQRNKGNFPGRFSGRQFSNSRSEMNVSTLELGDSALYLCASSLGLSGWFYEQYFGPGTRLTVT.